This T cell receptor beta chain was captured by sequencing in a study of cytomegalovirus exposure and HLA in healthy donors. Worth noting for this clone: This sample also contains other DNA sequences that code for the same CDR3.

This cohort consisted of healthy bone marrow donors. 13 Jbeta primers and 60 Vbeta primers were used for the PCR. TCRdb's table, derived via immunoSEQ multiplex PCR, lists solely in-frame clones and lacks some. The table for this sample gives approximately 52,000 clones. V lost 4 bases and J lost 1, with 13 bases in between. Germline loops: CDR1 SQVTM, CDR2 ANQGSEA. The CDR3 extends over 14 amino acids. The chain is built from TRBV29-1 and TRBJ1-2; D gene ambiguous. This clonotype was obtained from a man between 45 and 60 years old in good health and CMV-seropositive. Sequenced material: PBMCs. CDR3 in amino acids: CSVVSVIDNYGYTF. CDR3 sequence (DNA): TGCAGCGTTGTATCAGTAATCGATAACTATGGCTACACCTTC.